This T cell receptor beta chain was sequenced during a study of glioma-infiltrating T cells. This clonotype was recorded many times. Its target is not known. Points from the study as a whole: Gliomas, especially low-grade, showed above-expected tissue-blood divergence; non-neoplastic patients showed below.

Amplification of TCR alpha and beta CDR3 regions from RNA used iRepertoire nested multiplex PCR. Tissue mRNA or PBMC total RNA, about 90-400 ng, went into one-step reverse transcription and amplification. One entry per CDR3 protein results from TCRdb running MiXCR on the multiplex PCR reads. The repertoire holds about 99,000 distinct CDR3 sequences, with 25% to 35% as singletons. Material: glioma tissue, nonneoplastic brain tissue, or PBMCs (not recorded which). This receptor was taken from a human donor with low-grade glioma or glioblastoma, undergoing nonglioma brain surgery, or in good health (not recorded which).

In nucleotides, the CDR3 is TGTGCCAGCAGTTACACGGCTGCCTACAATGAGCAGTTCTTC. Protein product: CASSYTAAYNEQFF. The chain employs TRBV6-2 or TRBV6-3 and TRBJ2-1; the D is unclear. Germline V lookup: CDR1 MNHEY, CDR2 SVGEGT. V was pared by 2 bases and J by 2 bases, with 7 bases between. The CDR3 is 14 amino acids.